These T cell receptor beta chains were read from a single sample in a study of blood T cells in healthy people across ages. TCRdb re-called the 5' RACE reads through MiXCR, storing one row per CDR3 protein. Among 1.5 million to 2 million distinct CDR3 sequences listed, roughly 30% were seen once. The sequencing input was blood. Receptors originate from a woman aged 25-40 years in good health. Both conserved end residues are part of each CDR3. Each record gives: CDR3 length, J gene, D gene, clone size, V gene, CDR3 protein, CDR3 DNA. D genes are given only for firm matches. Rows give clone size only sometimes, using once, few, many, or a class for an expanded clone.

len: 14; j_gene: TRBJ2-5; d_gene: -; abundance: -; v_gene: TRBV11-1; CDR3aa: CASSHDPYQETQYF; CDR3nt: TGTGCCAGCAGTCACGACCCGTACCAAGAGACCCAGTACTTC
len: 12; j_gene: TRBJ2-3; d_gene: -; abundance: many; v_gene: TRBV27; CDR3aa: CASSRNTDTQYF; CDR3nt: TGTGCCAGCAGTCGGAACACAGATACGCAGTATTTT
len: 14; j_gene: TRBJ1-2; d_gene: -; abundance: -; v_gene: TRBV28; CDR3aa: CASSLDPGAYGYTF; CDR3nt: TGTGCCAGCAGTTTAGATCCAGGGGCCTATGGCTACACCTTC
len: 12; j_gene: TRBJ2-7; d_gene: -; abundance: -; v_gene: TRBV20-1; CDR3aa: CSATSYSYEQYF; CDR3nt: TGCAGTGCGACTTCATACTCCTACGAGCAGTACTTC
len: 13; j_gene: TRBJ1-6; d_gene: TRBD1; abundance: -; v_gene: TRBV12-3/TRBV12-4; CDR3aa: CASSGDRVSPLHF; CDR3nt: TGTGCCAGCAGTGGGGACAGGGTTTCACCCCTCCACTTT
len: 14; j_gene: TRBJ1-1; d_gene: -; abundance: few; v_gene: TRBV20-1; CDR3aa: CSASSGGAVTEAFF; CDR3nt: TGCAGTGCTAGCTCGGGGGGCGCGGTCACTGAAGCTTTCTTT
len: 12; j_gene: TRBJ2-5; d_gene: -; abundance: -; v_gene: TRBV11-2; CDR3aa: CASSFTVETQYF; CDR3nt: TGTGCCAGCAGCTTTACAGTGGAGACCCAGTACTTC
len: 12; j_gene: TRBJ2-3; d_gene: -; abundance: few; v_gene: TRBV3-1; CDR3aa: CASGVSTDTQYF; CDR3nt: TGTGCCAGCGGGGTTAGCACAGATACGCAGTATTTT
len: 13; j_gene: TRBJ2-3; d_gene: -; abundance: -; v_gene: TRBV4-1; CDR3aa: CASSGRGTDSQYF; CDR3nt: TGCGCCAGCAGTGGGCGGGGCACAGATTCGCAGTATTTT
len: 15; j_gene: TRBJ2-1; d_gene: TRBD2; abundance: many; v_gene: TRBV7-2; CDR3aa: CASSFSGGAGNEQFF; CDR3nt: TGTGCCAGCAGCTTTAGCGGGGGGGCTGGAAATGAGCAGTTCTTC